The TCR beta chain under discussion was sequenced for a study of shared clonotypes between healthy human individuals. General study findings and limits: Among donors, clonotype sharing was expected to be affected by sequencing depth.

Of note for this clone: Antigen: not known.

The V and J ends lost 0 bases and 0 bases respectively, with 13 bases between them. The CDR3 length is 16 residues. Germline CDR1 SGDLS, CDR2 YYNGEE. Naive CD45RA+ and memory CD45RA-negative subsets were split from CD4+ cells. As handled by the study authors: Filtering differed, since immunoSEQ gave only junction sequences and no quality scores. Clones were read by immunoSEQ multiplex PCR, and TCRdb kept only the in-frame ones, dropping some. V, J and clone size are those of that table, while D and trimming were read from the DNA. Of 2 million to 2.5 million clones listed, 92% are singletons. The sequencing sample was made of naive CD4+ T cells from PBMCs. Sample subset: CD45RA+ positively selected. The receptor comes from a young man in good health. Some clones in this sample may be carry-over from other donors' samples. The genes are TRBV9 and TRBJ2-7; TRBD1 might be the D (6 bases). The CDR3 region is CASSVGGQGSSYEQYF. The DNA for the CDR3 is TGTGCCAGCAGCGTAGGGGGTCAGGGGAGCTCCTACGAGCAGTACTTC.